This T cell receptor (beta chain) originates from a study of cytomegalovirus exposure and HLA in healthy donors. The CDR3 loop spans 13 amino acids. J lost 7 bases, V lost 4 bases, and 5 bases had no gene match. Germline-derived CDR1 and CDR2 are GTSNPN and SVGIG (reference sequence). Researchers ran the PCR with 60 Vbeta and 13 Jbeta primers. Data came from immunoSEQ multiplex PCR; TCRdb stores just in-frame clones and leaves some out. The sample records 35,000 to 40,000 clones, 66% being singletons. The rearrangement links TRBV30 to TRBJ2-1; 9 nucleotides match TRBD1. The source material was PBMCs. The TCR was taken from a man between 45 and 60 years old in good health and CMV-seropositive. The CDR3 region is CAWNGQGLNEQFF. CDR3 nucleotide sequence: TGTGCCTGGAACGGACAGGGGTTAAATGAGCAGTTCTTC.